One sample yielded the 10 T cell receptor beta chains listed below, sequenced in a study of shared clonotypes between healthy human individuals. The data were produced by immunoSEQ multiplex PCR, yet TCRdb's version contains in-frame clones alone and is incomplete. In the table there are just over 2,000,000 clones, about 95% of which are singletons. The naive CD8 subset, CD45RO-negative cells positively selected for CCR7, excluded terminally differentiated effector memory CD45RA+ cells. The sequencing input was naive CD8+ T cells sorted from blood. The receptors come from a man aged 18 to 35 in good health.

V is TRBV5-4 and J is TRBJ1-1; D remains ambiguous. The V gene lost 2 bases and the J gene lost 2 bases, with 10 bases spanning the gap. The CDR3 has 14 amino acids. Germline V gene data show CDR1 as SGHNT and CDR2 as YYREEE (reference sequence). CDR3 residues: CASSFGTDNTEAFF. The CDR3 DNA reads TGTGCCAGCAGCTTTGGTACAGACAACACTGAAGCTTTCTTT.

The chain is built from TRBV5-6 and TRBJ1-5; maybe TRBD1 (5 bases). There are 15 residues in the CDR3. Germline values: CDR1 SGHDT, CDR2 YYEEEE. Trimming took off 0 bases at V and 7 bases at J, with 14 bases between the two ends. The CDR3 nucleotides read TGTGCCAGCAGCTTGGCAGGACAAAGCCCCCAGCCCCAGCATTTT. It encodes CASSLAGQSPQPQHF. Full variable domain (rest looked up from reference TRBV5-6 and TRBJ1-5): DAGVTQSPTHLIKTRGQQVTLRCSPKSGHDTVSWYQQALGQGPQFIFQYYEEEERQRGNFPDRFSGHQFPNYSSELNVNALLLGDSALYLCASSLAGQSPQPQHFGDGTRLSIL.

The chain combines TRBV7-9 with TRBJ2-2; D gene ambiguous. Germline loops: CDR1 SEHNR, CDR2 FQNEAQ (reference sequence). The CDR3 is made up of 14 amino acids. Between the trimmed V and J ends, which lost 5 bases and 4 bases, there was a span of 11 bases. The CDR3 DNA is TGTGCCAGCAGCCACTTGCTCAGCACCGGGGAGCTGTTTTTT. Translated: CASSHLLSTGELFF.

The rearrangement uses TRBV6-6 and TRBJ2-7; 9 bases are shared with TRBD2. Germline V gene sequence: CDR1 MNHNY, CDR2 SVGAGI (reference sequence). V shed 6 bases and J 3 bases; nucleotides not matched to a gene: 12. This CDR3 comprises 16 residues. The CDR3 reads CASSTTWAGGYYEQYF. DNA of the CDR3: TGTGCCAGCAGCACTACGTGGGCGGGAGGGTACTACGAGCAGTACTTC.

The chain links TRBV27 to TRBJ2-1, with TRBD2 as a possible D gene (5 bases). The ends were cut back, 6 bases at V and 0 bases at J, with 9 bases in the middle. This CDR3 is 14 amino acids long. Per germline, CDR1 MNHEY and CDR2 SMNVEV (reference sequence). The CDR3 spells CASSQDYSYNEQFF. The CDR3 DNA sequence: TGTGCCAGCAGCCAAGACTACTCCTACAATGAGCAGTTCTTC.

The chain has TRBV23-1 and TRBJ1-1, with 7 bases lining up with TRBD1. TRBV23-1 is given ORF status, its function remaining uncertain. This CDR3 has 14 residues. V lost 4 bases, J lost 8 bases, and 10 bases stayed unmatched. In DNA, the CDR3 is TGCGCCAGCAGTCCGGGGAACAGGGGAACCGAAGCTTTCTTT. This encodes CASSPGNRGTEAFF.

V gene TRBV5-1 combines with J gene TRBJ2-1, with 9 bases identical to TRBD2. This CDR3 comprises 16 residues. Germline V CDR1 and CDR2: SGHRS, YFSETQ. The V gene end was trimmed by 2 bases and the J gene end by 2 bases; junction bases not matched to a gene: 5. CDR3 protein: CASSFSVAGAYNEQFF. In DNA, the CDR3 is TGCGCCAGCAGCTTTTCGGTAGCGGGGGCCTACAATGAGCAGTTCTTC.

V usage is TRBV6-5 and J usage is TRBJ2-1; TRBD2 agrees at 7 bases. Germline CDR1 and CDR2: MNHEY and SVGAGI. This CDR3 region has 14 residues. V trimming: 4 bases; J trimming: 2 bases; junction bases outside the gene matches: 2. In nucleotides, the CDR3 is TGTGCCAGCAGTTTAGCGGGCCCCTACAATGAGCAGTTCTTC. Residues: CASSLAGPYNEQFF.

The chain is built from TRBV30 and TRBJ2-3, with 10 bases matching TRBD2. V gave up 1 base and J gave up 4 bases; unmatched junction bases: 2. Germline V CDR1 and CDR2: GTSNPN, SVGIG (reference sequence). CDR3 length equals 14 residues. Written as DNA, the CDR3 is TGTGCCTGGAGTGATCTAGCGGGAGCAGATACGCAGTATTTT. Translation: CAWSDLAGADTQYF.

V gene TRBV4-1 combines with J gene TRBJ1-2, with D possibly matching TRBD1 (6 bases). Per the germline V gene, CDR1 is MGHRA and CDR2 is YSYEKL. The length of the CDR3 is 13 residues. Trimming pared 3 bases from V and 5 bases from J, leaving 10 bases between. CDR3 DNA sequence: TGCGCCAGCAGCCACGGACAGAGATATGGCTACACCTTC. The encoded protein is CASSHGQRYGYTF.